The 25 T cell receptor beta chains below all came from one sample that was sequenced in a study of CD8 T cells in ankylosing spondylitis. TCRdb recomputed calls from the 5' RACE reads with MiXCR, one row per CDR3 protein. Of roughly 440,000 distinct CDR3 sequences in the sample, roughly 18% were seen once. The study, taken as a whole, reports: Seemingly characteristic of ankylosing spondylitis blood was a TCR beta motif consisting of fewer than 10 highly homologous variants.

The antigens of these receptors remain unknown. Sequenced: blood, either unsorted or a sorted T cell fraction (not recorded which). These receptors all stem from a male donor with ankylosing spondylitis.

The chain carries TRBV15 and TRBJ2-5, with TRBD2 identical over 9 bases. The CDR3 runs 19 residues. V was clipped by 0 bases and J by 2 bases; unmatched bases: 13. Per the germline V gene, CDR1 is LNHNV and CDR2 is YYDKDF (reference sequence). DNA of the CDR3: TGTGCCACCAGCAGAGATTCCCAGCGGGGGGCCGAACTACAAGAGACCCAGTACTTC. Translated: CATSRDSQRGAELQETQYF.

The genes are TRBV5-5 and TRBJ2-3; TRBD2 is a possible D gene (6 bases). Trimming stripped 3 bases from V and 6 bases from J, with 17 bases between. The CDR3 covers 15 residues. Per the germline V gene, CDR1 is SGHKS and CDR2 is YYEKEE (reference sequence). The CDR3 is CASSYLANLRDTQYF. CDR3 bases: TGTGCCAGCAGCTACCTAGCGAACCTCAGGGATACGCAGTATTTT.

V and J are TRBV25-1 and TRBJ2-1; a possible D gene is TRBD1 (6 bases). Trimming shortened V by 4 bases and J by 8 bases, and 15 bases separated the two germline ends. This CDR3 comprises 14 residues. Looked up from germline, CDR1 is MGHDK and CDR2 is SYGVNS. The CDR3, as DNA: TGTGCCAGCAGTGGGGCAAGACAGGTCGATGAGCAGTTCTTC. This translates into CASSGARQVDEQFF.

CDR3 nucleotides: TGTGCCAGCAGATCAGGGGGTGAGCAGTTCTTC. Amino acid sequence: CASRSGGEQFF. The chain is built from TRBV6-5 and TRBJ2-1; 7 bases align to TRBD1. Germline trimming cut 6 bases from V and 9 bases from J; bases unmatched to any gene: 2. The CDR3 is 11 residues long. Germline V CDR1 and CDR2: MNHEY, SVGAGI.

This clonotype was seen a few times. J is TRBJ2-3 and V is TRBV7-2; 9 bases align to TRBD2. Germline CDR1 SGHTA, CDR2 FQGNSA. The CDR3 totals 15 residues. V shed 5 bases and J 3 bases; nucleotides not matched to a gene: 6. CDR3 region: CASSLRSGRTDTQYF. CDR3 sequence (DNA): TGTGCCAGCAGCCTACGGAGCGGGAGGACAGATACGCAGTATTTT.

The CDR3 DNA reads as TGTGCCAGCTCACCGTACGGGACGGATTCTAACACTGAAGCTTTCTTT. This codes for CASSPYGTDSNTEAFF. The V gene is TRBV18, the J gene TRBJ1-1; D possibly corresponds to TRBD1 (5 bases). The ends were cut back, 3 bases at V and 2 bases at J, with 16 bases in the middle. Germline loops: CDR1 KGHSH, CDR2 LQKENI. There are 16 residues in the CDR3.

This clonotype was counted at least ten times. The V and J genes are TRBV9 and TRBJ2-2; a possible D gene is TRBD1 (6 bases). Germline V gene lookup returns CDR1 SGDLS and CDR2 YYNGEE. The V end was cut by 3 bases, the J end by 5 bases, with 14 bases between. CDR3 size: 15 residues. CDR3 sequence reads: CASSGPQGRTGELFF. In DNA, the CDR3 is TGTGCCAGCAGCGGACCACAGGGTCGGACCGGGGAGCTGTTTTTT.

CDR3: CASSYSGGRIYGELFF. In nucleotides, the CDR3 is TGTGCCAGCAGTTACTCCGGGGGACGGATATACGGGGAGCTGTTTTTT. V gene TRBV6-5 combines with J gene TRBJ2-2; perhaps TRBD2 as D (6 bases). The V end was cut by 0 bases, the J end by 7 bases, with 15 bases between. The germline V gene encodes CDR1 MNHEY and CDR2 SVGAGI. The CDR3 is 16 amino acids.

This clonotype was seen a handful of times. V usage is TRBV6-2 or TRBV6-3 and J usage is TRBJ2-7; a possible D gene is TRBD1 (6 bases). Trimming took off 6 bases at V and 12 bases at J, with 21 bases between the two ends. The germline CDR1 and CDR2 sequences are MNHEY and SVGEGT. The CDR3 has 13 residues. The CDR3 bases are TGTGCCAGCAGAGCAAACAGGGAAAGGGGTCCGTACTTC. Translating gives CASRANRERGPYF.

Only a few counts were recorded for this clonotype. The chain combines TRBV3-1 with TRBJ1-2, with 7 bases aligning to TRBD1. J lost 2 bases, V lost 2 bases, and 2 bases had no gene match. Germline loops: CDR1 LGHDT, CDR2 YNNKEL (reference sequence). The CDR3 contains 14 residues. In DNA form, the CDR3 reads TGTGCCAGCAGCCAATTGACAGGGAACTATGGCTACACCTTC. Protein sequence: CASSQLTGNYGYTF.

This clonotype was seen a few times. This chain uses TRBV14 with TRBJ1-3; D remains ambiguous. The CDR3 has 12 residues. Trimming stripped 3 bases from V and 7 bases from J, with 7 bases between. CDR1 and CDR2 from the germline V gene are SGHDN and FVKESK. In DNA form, the CDR3 reads TGTGCCAGCAGCCACGGGAGTAACACCATATATTTT. Its translation is CASSHGSNTIYF.

This clonotype showed up many times. The chain couples TRBV5-1 to TRBJ2-7, with 14 bases identical to TRBD2. V shed 0 bases, J shed 6 bases, and the junction held 5 bases outside the gene matches. Germline V lookup: CDR1 SGHRS, CDR2 YFSETQ. The CDR3 has 16 amino acids. The CDR3 DNA reads TGCGCCAGCAGCTTGGAGACCGGGACTAGCGGGAGCGAGCAGTACTTC. As protein: CASSLETGTSGSEQYF.

Only a few counts were recorded for this clonotype. The chain combines TRBV3-1 with TRBJ2-7; possible D gene TRBD2, 6 bases. From germline, CDR1 is LGHDT and CDR2 YNNKEL (reference sequence). This CDR3 has 12 residues. The germline V and J ends were trimmed by 2 bases and 5 bases, with 7 bases remaining between them. In DNA form, the CDR3 reads TGTGCCAGCAGCCAAACTAGCCACGAGCAGTACTTC. Translated: CASSQTSHEQYF.

V is TRBV9 and J is TRBJ2-1, with D maybe TRBD2 (6 bases). V was shortened by 2 bases and J by 2 bases, with 11 bases between the two germline ends. The CDR3 totals 15 residues. Looked up from germline, CDR1 is SGDLS and CDR2 is YYNGEE. The CDR3 loop is CASSVTGDPYNEQFF. CDR3 DNA: TGTGCCAGCAGCGTCACGGGGGATCCCTACAATGAGCAGTTCTTC.

This clonotype was picked up a small number of times. The junction shows a germline mismatch at one end, possibly a read error. The chain recombines TRBV7-7 with TRBJ2-5; D unresolved. Per the germline V gene, CDR1 is SSHAT and CDR2 is FNYEAQ (reference sequence). There are 13 residues in the CDR3. In nucleotides, the CDR3 is TGTGCTAGCAGTGATACCGCCCTAGGGACCCAGTACTTC. Translated, it gives CASSDTALGTQYF.

This clonotype appeared a few times. The rearrangement uses TRBV29-1 and TRBJ2-1, with D perhaps TRBD2 (5 bases). Trimming took off 4 bases at V and 7 bases at J, with 11 bases between the two ends. CDR3 length: 12 residues. CDR1 is SQVTM, CDR2 ANQGSEA, per germline. The CDR3 sequence is CSVVPRGNEQFF. CDR3 in DNA: TGCAGCGTTGTTCCTCGGGGAAATGAGCAGTTCTTC.

At least ten counts were recorded for this clonotype. The gene calls are TRBV29-1 and TRBJ2-1; D unclear. Trimming cost V 3 bases and J 8 bases, with 14 bases left between them. CDR3 length: 13 residues. CDR1 and CDR2 from the germline V gene are SQVTM and ANQGSEA. The CDR3, as DNA: TGCAGCGTTGATGACCTGGGGTGGGATGAGCAGTTCTTC. This encodes CSVDDLGWDEQFF.

This clonotype has more than one count but fewer than ten. The V gene is TRBV5-6, the J gene TRBJ2-4; D may be TRBD2 (6 bases). V was clipped by 4 bases and J by 10 bases, with 15 bases between them. The CDR3 spans 13 residues. Per germline, CDR1 SGHDT and CDR2 YYEEEE. The CDR3 bases are TGTGCCAGCAGCCAGTCGATGGGAGGAATTCAGTACTTC. It encodes CASSQSMGGIQYF.

The rearrangement links TRBV20-1 to TRBJ1-6, with D tentatively TRBD1 (5 bases). This CDR3 comprises 14 residues. CDR1 and CDR2 (germline): DFQATT, SNEGSKA (reference sequence). V was pared by 1 base and J by 11 bases, with 15 bases between. CDR3 residues: CSARGGEWETPLHF. CDR3 DNA sequence: TGCAGTGCTAGAGGGGGGGAGTGGGAGACACCCCTCCACTTT.

This rearrangement joins TRBV28 to TRBJ2-7; D is perhaps TRBD1 or TRBD2 (5 bases each). V lost 1 base and J lost 2, with 12 bases in between. Germline V gene lookup returns CDR1 MDHEN and CDR2 SYDVKM. CDR3 length: 15 amino acids. This chain's CDR3 is CASSLYPRGAYEQYF. The CDR3, as DNA: TGTGCCAGCAGTTTATACCCTAGGGGAGCCTACGAGCAGTACTTC.

Only a few counts were recorded for this clonotype. The chain employs TRBV2 and TRBJ2-5, with 7 bases that match TRBD2. Germline CDR1 SNHLY, CDR2 FYNNEI. CDR3 length equals 15 residues. Trimming cost V 5 bases and J 7 bases; bases outside gene matches: 13. For the CDR3, the DNA is TGTGCCAGCAGTCGTAAAACACTAGCGCCGGGGACCCAGTACTTC. Its protein product is CASSRKTLAPGTQYF. The entire variable domain, with the rest obtained from reference TRBV2 and TRBJ2-5, is as follows: EPEVTQTPSHQVTQMGQEVILRCVPISNHLYFYWYRQILGQKVEFLVSFYNNEISEKSEIFDDQFSVERPDGSNFTLKIRSTKLEDSAMYFCASSRKTLAPGTQYFGPGTRLLVL.

This clonotype was recorded a few times. The chain joins TRBV7-2 to TRBJ2-3, with a weak D call TRBD2 (5 bases). The germline V gene has CDR1 SGHTA and CDR2 FQGNSA. Trimming took off 1 base at V and 4 bases at J, with 12 bases between the two ends. The CDR3 runs to 15 residues. This CDR3 reads CASSLVRSGADTQYF. The CDR3 region has the DNA TGTGCCAGCAGCTTAGTAAGGTCCGGGGCAGATACGCAGTATTTT.

This clonotype was counted between two and nine times. CDR3 sequence: CSASPNSNNYGYTF. For the CDR3, the DNA is TGCAGTGCCTCCCCAAATTCAAATAACTATGGCTACACCTTC. The gene calls are TRBV20-1 and TRBJ1-2, with unresolved D. CDR3 size: 14 residues. The V gene lost 6 bases and the J gene lost 1 base, with 15 bases spanning the gap. Germline CDR1 DFQATT, CDR2 SNEGSKA (reference sequence).

There are a few counts of this clonotype. The chain couples TRBV7-2 to TRBJ2-1; 8 positions match TRBD2. The CDR3 sequence is 15 residues long. The germline gives CDR1 SGHTA, CDR2 FQGNSA. V gave up 4 bases and J gave up 7 bases; unmatched junction bases: 9. This CDR3 is CASSSPGLGMNEQFF. DNA of the CDR3: TGTGCCAGCAGCTCCCCGGGACTAGGGATGAATGAGCAGTTCTTC.

The chain has TRBV20-1 and TRBJ1-1, with D tentatively TRBD1 (5 bases). Germline V lookup: CDR1 DFQATT, CDR2 SNEGSKA (reference sequence). V was shortened by 1 base and J by 0 bases, with 12 bases between the two germline ends. This CDR3 comprises 15 residues. The CDR3 DNA reads as TGCAGTGCTAGAGGACAGCTCCTAATGAACACTGAAGCTTTCTTT. This sequence encodes CSARGQLLMNTEAFF.